This T cell receptor beta chain was recovered during a study of blood T cell repertoires in COVID-19. Study-wide context: PBMCs, B-cell-depleted T cells, or T cells were the source of the cDNA or gDNA that made up the material.

Authors' analysis steps: Estimation of nucleated cell counts was performed using reference gene primer amplification. Sequenced by immunoSEQ multiplex PCR; TCRdb stores in-frame clones only, minus some. That table is the source of V, J and clone size, and D and trimming were worked out from the DNA. The sample holds about 200,000 clones, over 80% seen once. The CDR3 is 13 residues long. Trimming pared 4 bases from V and 8 bases from J, leaving 10 bases between. Germline CDR1 and CDR2: KGHDR and SFDVKD. The study drew participants aged about 18 to 89 years from 24 US areas. Participant-reported clinical history was the basis for cohort assignment.

This TCR was recovered from a man aged 25-45 years who had recovered from COVID-19. Material for sequencing was PBMCs or T cells enriched from blood (not recorded which). V gene TRBV24-1 combines with J gene TRBJ1-4; D may be TRBD1 (5 bases). The CDR3 loop reads CATSDRVGEKLFF. The CDR3 coding sequence is TGTGCCACCAGTGACAGGGTAGGAGAAAAACTGTTTTTT.